Here is one TCR beta chain with its context. In the source study's methods: Quantification of nucleated cells was approximated via reference gene primer amplification. Here immunoSEQ multiplex PCR was the method, and the copy in TCRdb shows in-frame clones only, minus some. V and J calls and clone size are given by that table; D and trimming were obtained from the DNA. The sample consists of approximately 260,000 clones, around 85% of them appearing once. The data were obtained in a study of blood T cell repertoires in COVID-19. On the study more broadly: In each case, the material was cDNA or gDNA derived from T cells, B-cell-depleted T cells, or PBMCs.

Clinical histories supplied by participants themselves formed the basis of cohort assignment. Germline lookup yields CDR1 KGHSH and CDR2 LQKENI. Trimming took 6 bases from V and 3 from J, leaving 17 bases between them. The CDR3 runs to 15 residues. This clonotype originated in a woman aged 40 to 50 with acute COVID-19. Sequenced sample: PBMCs or T cells enriched from blood (not recorded which). The chain combines TRBV18 with TRBJ1-1, with no clear D. Here the CDR3 reads CASSNQHLGDTEAFF. CDR3 sequence (DNA): TGTGCCAGCTCTAATCAGCACCTCGGGGACACTGAAGCTTTCTTT.